This T cell receptor (beta chain) is from a study of early T cells in non-severe SARS-CoV-2 infection. In the study overall: With bulk RNA from unsorted whole blood as input, sequencing yielded unpaired chains.

Germline loops: CDR1 SGHRS, CDR2 YFSETQ. The CDR3 extends over 15 amino acids. Trimming removed 2 bases at V and 4 bases at J, with 15 bases between. Whole-study findings and limits: Missing private and CD4 specificities, VDJdb matching favored anti-spike CD8 responses.

The TCR library protocol was used to attach unique molecular identifiers. These identifiers were attached to individual cDNA molecules. TCRdb re-called the 5' RACE reads through MiXCR, storing one row per CDR3 protein. The sample holds approximately 90,000 distinct CDR3 sequences, roughly 17% seen once. A remark on this clonotype: Its cognate antigen is unknown.

V and J are TRBV5-1 and TRBJ2-5, with a possible D match to TRBD2 (5 bases). Sequencing was performed on whole blood, taken at baseline. This clonotype was obtained from an adult who was a healthcare worker with PCR-confirmed SARS-CoV-2 infection or an uninfected control (not recorded which). The CDR3 loop reads CASSFGFGAAETQYF. The CDR3, as DNA: TGCGCCAGCAGCTTTGGTTTTGGAGCGGCAGAGACCCAGTACTTC.